This entry lists 10 T cell receptor beta chains sequenced from one sample in a study of CD8 T cells in Susac syndrome (dated by TCRdb to 2018 to 2020). Library preparation was by the immunoSEQ multiplex PCR assay. RNA was extracted using the RNeasy kit, and roughly 0.45 to 1 microgram was reverse transcribed with random hexamers. The public reads were reprocessed in TCRdb via fastp at Q25 and MiXCR, keeping in-frame beta chains. For every CDR3 protein sequence, its rows merge into one entry that carries the most common genes and DNA. The sample table holds about 150,000 distinct CDR3 sequences, of which around 94% were seen once. The top ten clonotypes cover under 0.095% of the sample. The specimen was CD4+ T cells from PBMCs. These TCRs come from a human donor in good health.

The chain joins TRBV30 to TRBJ2-7; perhaps TRBD2 as D (5 bases). Trimming shortened V by 0 bases and J by 7 bases, and 19 bases separated the two germline ends. This CDR3 has 15 amino acids. Per the germline V gene, CDR1 is GTSNPN and CDR2 is SVGIG (reference sequence). CDR3 loop: CAWSVGVLNTGEQYF. CDR3 in DNA: TGTGCCTGGAGTGTAGGAGTTCTGAATACGGGAGAGCAGTACTTC.

The chain combines TRBV15 with TRBJ1-4, with 9 nucleotides matching TRBD1. CDR1 is LNHNV and CDR2 is YYDKDF in the germline V gene (reference sequence). V lost 1 base to trimming and J lost 6 bases; unmatched junction nucleotides: 3. The CDR3 loop spans 15 amino acids. In DNA, the CDR3 is TGTGCCACCAGCAGAGCTGGGGACAGGGATGAAAAACTGTTTTTT. It codes for CATSRAGDRDEKLFF.

The chain carries TRBV2 and TRBJ2-5; no clear D gene. V lost 7 bases, J lost 4 bases, and 7 bases lay in between. Germline CDR1 and CDR2: SNHLY and FYNNEI. The CDR3 contains 11 residues. CDR3 bases: TGTGCCAGCAAAGTGCGAGAGACCCAGTACTTC. The encoded protein is CASKVRETQYF.

CDR3 protein: CASRQKTGPNEKLFF. The CDR3 nucleotides are TGTGCCAGCAGGCAGAAGACAGGCCCTAATGAAAAACTGTTTTTT. V is TRBV2 and J is TRBJ1-4, with a weak D call TRBD1 (6 bases). The CDR3 contains 15 residues. Between the trimmed V and J ends, which lost 6 bases and 3 bases, there was a span of 14 bases. Germline CDR1 and CDR2: SNHLY and FYNNEI.

The chain carries TRBV29-1 and TRBJ2-2; D possibly corresponds to TRBD2 (6 bases). This CDR3 contains 16 residues. V lost 6 bases, J lost 1 base, and 18 bases lay in between. The germline gives CDR1 SQVTM, CDR2 ANQGSEA. The CDR3 here is CSVAGTPSKNTGELFF. As DNA, the CDR3 is TGCAGCGTAGCTGGGACTCCCTCCAAGAACACCGGGGAGCTGTTTTTT.

The chain joins TRBV28 to TRBJ1-1; 10 nucleotides match TRBD1. After removal of 5 bases from V and 11 bases from J, the junction contained 11 bases not matched to a gene. Germline lookup yields CDR1 MDHEN and CDR2 SYDVKM. This CDR3 spans 14 amino acids. The chain's CDR3 is CASSPPGTGDRAFF. Here the CDR3 DNA reads TGTGCCAGCAGTCCCCCGGGGACAGGGGACAGGGCTTTCTTT.

This chain links TRBV9 with TRBJ2-4, with a tentative D call TRBD1 (6 bases). From germline, CDR1 is SGDLS and CDR2 YYNGEE. The CDR3 runs 16 residues. The V end was cut by 0 bases, the J end by 0 bases, with 10 bases between. CDR3 loop: CASSVEGHSAKNIQYF. The CDR3 nucleotides read TGTGCCAGCAGCGTAGAGGGACACTCAGCCAAAAACATTCAGTACTTC.

This clonotype showed up just once. The chain employs TRBV28 and TRBJ2-3; D gene uncertain. Germline CDR1 and CDR2: MDHEN and SYDVKM. There are 11 residues in the CDR3. With 7 bases removed from V and 1 base from J, the gap between germline ends came to 3 bases. CDR3 bases: TGTGCCAGCACCCGCACAGATACGCAGTATTTT. It translates to CASTRTDTQYF.

The rearrangement joins TRBV5-4 to TRBJ2-7, with TRBD2 identical over 10 bases. After removal of 0 bases from V and 2 bases from J, the junction contained 2 bases not matched to a gene. The CDR3 spans 15 residues. From germline, CDR1 is SGHNT and CDR2 YYREEE (reference sequence). In nucleotides, the CDR3 is TGTGCCAGCAGCTTGGCTAGCGGGAGTCCCTACGAGCAGTACTTC. It yields the protein CASSLASGSPYEQYF.

The chain is built from TRBV19 and TRBJ2-5; D unclear. The V gene lost 2 bases and the J gene lost 3 bases, with 7 bases spanning the gap. From germline, CDR1 is LNHDA and CDR2 SQIVND (reference sequence). The CDR3 contains 13 residues. The CDR3 region has the DNA TGTGCCAGTAGTATAATAGGGAAAGAGACCCAGTACTTC. Its protein product is CASSIIGKETQYF.